This T cell receptor beta chain was sequenced for a study of blood T cell repertoires in COVID-19. Authors' analysis steps: Nucleated cell counts were estimated from reference gene primer amplification. Generated by immunoSEQ multiplex PCR, the TCRdb table keeps only in-frame clones and is missing some. D and trimming come from the DNA, and the V and J calls and clone size come from that table. Of approximately 35,000 clones listed, almost 85% are singletons. CDR3 size: 15 residues. The germline V gene has CDR1 SGHTA and CDR2 FQGNSA. V was pared by 5 bases and J by 4 bases, with 4 bases of the junction left unmatched.

Sequencing used peripheral blood. The V call is TRBV7-2, the J call TRBJ2-5; 13 nucleotides line up with TRBD2. The sequence was collected from a man at least 80 years old with active COVID-19. For the CDR3, the DNA is TGTGCCAGCAGCCCGACTAGCGGGGGGCTAGAGACCCAGTACTTC. It codes for CASSPTSGGLETQYF.